The 2 T cell receptor beta chains below all came from one sample that was sequenced in a study of shared clonotypes between healthy human individuals. Using immunoSEQ multiplex PCR, the repertoire was profiled, and TCRdb retains in-frame clones only, with some absent. In the table there are more than 600,000 clones, about 91% of which are singletons. Positive CCR7 selection of CD45RO-negative cells yielded the naive CD8 cells, and terminally differentiated effector memory CD45RA+ cells were excluded. Sequencing was performed on naive CD8+ T cells sorted from blood. These receptors all come from a man aged 30-40 years in good health.

A remark on this clone: This CDR3 is also generated by other DNA sequences in the sample. This chain connects TRBV11-2 to TRBJ2-7; D not certain. Germline V gene lookup returns CDR1 SGHAT and CDR2 FQNNGV. Trimming shortened V by 1 base and J by 1 base, and 8 bases separated the two germline ends. The CDR3 runs 14 residues. The CDR3 nucleotides read TGTGCCAGCAGCTTAGGTTCAGGATCCTACGAGCAGTACTTC. Translating gives CASSLGSGSYEQYF.

In DNA form, the CDR3 reads TGTGCCAGCAGCTCTGGTGGGCAACCCTACGAGCAGTACTTC. The encoded protein is CASSSGGQPYEQYF. The chain joins TRBV7-8 to TRBJ2-7; no clear D gene. V was shortened by 4 bases and J by 2 bases, with 12 bases between the two germline ends. Germline V CDR1 and CDR2: SGHVS, FQNEAQ. This CDR3 has 14 residues.